A selection of T cell receptor beta chains follows, all from one sample in a study of cytomegalovirus exposure and HLA in healthy donors. Clones were read by immunoSEQ multiplex PCR, and TCRdb kept only the in-frame ones, dropping some. The repertoire holds roughly 300,000 clones, with roughly 87% as singletons. The sequencing sample was made of PBMCs. The receptors come from a woman aged 25-40 years in good health and CMV-seropositive. CDR3s include the opening cysteine and the closing phenylalanine or tryptophan. D genes are given only for firm matches.

>TRBJ1-1|TRBV7-2|.
TGTGCCAGCAGCTCAGGGCGCGGAAACACTGAAGCTTTCTTT
CASSSGRGNTEAFF
>TRBJ1-5|TRBV6-5|.
TGTGCCAGCAGTTACGTACAGGGTTTCCAGCCCCAGCATTTT
CASSYVQGFQPQHF
>TRBJ2-1|TRBV29-1|TRBD1
TGCAGCGTTCGGACAGGGATAGATGAGCAGTTCTTC
CSVRTGIDEQFF
>TRBJ2-7|TRBV4-3|TRBD1
TGCGCCAGCAGCCAAGATGGGACAGGGCAAGGCGAGCAGTACTTC
CASSQDGTGQGEQYF
>TRBJ1-5|TRBV30|.
TGTGCCTGGAGTAACCTACCCCGGGCCCTAAATCAGCCCCAGCATTTT
CAWSNLPRALNQPQHF
>TRBJ2-2|TRBV5-5|TRBD2
TGTGCCAGCAGTCCCTCTAGCGGGAGGGCCTCCGGGGAGCTGTTTTTT
CASSPSSGRASGELFF
>TRBJ2-1|TRBV13|.
TGTGCCAGCACCTCCGGTTGGGAGAACAATGAGCAGTTCTTC
CASTSGWENNEQFF
>TRBJ2-1|TRBV5-1|.
TGCGCCAGCAGCTCGGCACAGGGCTCCTACAATGAGCAGTTCTTC
CASSSAQGSYNEQFF
>TRBJ2-3|TRBV30|.
TGTGCCTGGAGCGTCAACACAGATACGCAGTATTTT
CAWSVNTDTQYF
>TRBJ1-1|TRBV7-8|.
TGTGCCAGCAGCAACCGACAGGCCCAGAACACTGAAGCTTTCTTT
CASSNRQAQNTEAFF